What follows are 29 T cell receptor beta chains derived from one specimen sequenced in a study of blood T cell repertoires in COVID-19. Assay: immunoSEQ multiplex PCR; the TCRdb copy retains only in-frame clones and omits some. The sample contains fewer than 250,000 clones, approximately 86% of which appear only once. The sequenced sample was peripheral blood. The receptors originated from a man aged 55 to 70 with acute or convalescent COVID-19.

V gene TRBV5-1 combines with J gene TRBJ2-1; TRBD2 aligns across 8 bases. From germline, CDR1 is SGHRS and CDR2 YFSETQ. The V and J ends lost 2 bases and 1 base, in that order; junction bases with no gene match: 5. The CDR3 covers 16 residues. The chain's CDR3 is CASSLSGLGSYNEQFF. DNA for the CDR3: TGCGCCAGCAGCTTATCGGGACTAGGTTCCTACAATGAGCAGTTCTTC.

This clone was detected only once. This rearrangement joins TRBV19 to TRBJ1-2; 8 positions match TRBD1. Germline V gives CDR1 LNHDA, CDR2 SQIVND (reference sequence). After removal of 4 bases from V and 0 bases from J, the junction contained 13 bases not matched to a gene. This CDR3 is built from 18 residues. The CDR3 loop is CASSTIGGTGTSNYGYTF. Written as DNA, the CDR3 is TGTGCCAGTAGTACTATAGGGGGGACAGGCACCTCTAACTATGGCTACACCTTC.

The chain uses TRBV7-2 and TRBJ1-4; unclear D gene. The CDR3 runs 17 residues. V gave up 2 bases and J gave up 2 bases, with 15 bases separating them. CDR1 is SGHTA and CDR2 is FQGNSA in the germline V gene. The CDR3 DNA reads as TGTGCCAGCAGCTTACTGACAACCCAGTCGACTAATGAAAAACTGTTTTTT. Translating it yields CASSLLTTQSTNEKLFF.

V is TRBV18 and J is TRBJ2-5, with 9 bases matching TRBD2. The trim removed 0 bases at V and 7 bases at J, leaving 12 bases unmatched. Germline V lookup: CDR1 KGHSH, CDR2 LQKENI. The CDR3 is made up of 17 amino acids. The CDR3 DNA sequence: TGTGCCAGCTCACCACCAGACCGAGCGGGGGGCCGTGGGACCCAGTACTTC. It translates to CASSPPDRAGGRGTQYF.

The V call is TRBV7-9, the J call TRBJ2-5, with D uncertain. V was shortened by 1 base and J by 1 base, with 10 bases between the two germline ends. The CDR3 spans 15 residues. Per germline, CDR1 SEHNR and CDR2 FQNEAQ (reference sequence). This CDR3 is CASSLVRPIQETQYF. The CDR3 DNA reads TGTGCCAGCAGCTTAGTGCGGCCTATCCAAGAGACCCAGTACTTC.

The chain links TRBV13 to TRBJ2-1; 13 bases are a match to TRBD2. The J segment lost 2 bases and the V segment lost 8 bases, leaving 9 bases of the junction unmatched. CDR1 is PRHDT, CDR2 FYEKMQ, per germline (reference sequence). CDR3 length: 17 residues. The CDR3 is CASRGLAGAEAYNEQFF. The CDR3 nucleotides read TGTGCCAGCCGTGGACTAGCGGGGGCCGAAGCCTACAATGAGCAGTTCTTC.

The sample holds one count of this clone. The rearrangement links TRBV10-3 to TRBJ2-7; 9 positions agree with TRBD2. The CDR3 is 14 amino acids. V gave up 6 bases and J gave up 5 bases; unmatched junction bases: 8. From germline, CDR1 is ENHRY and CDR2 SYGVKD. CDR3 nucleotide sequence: TGTGCCATCAGGGCCGCCGCGGGGGGGAACGAGCAGTACTTC. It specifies CAIRAAAGGNEQYF.

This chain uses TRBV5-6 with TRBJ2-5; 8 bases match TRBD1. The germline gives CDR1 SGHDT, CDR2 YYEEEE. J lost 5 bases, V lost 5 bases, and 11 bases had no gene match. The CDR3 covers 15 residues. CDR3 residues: CASRFGAGGLETQYF. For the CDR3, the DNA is TGTGCCAGCAGGTTCGGGGCAGGGGGCCTGGAGACCCAGTACTTC.

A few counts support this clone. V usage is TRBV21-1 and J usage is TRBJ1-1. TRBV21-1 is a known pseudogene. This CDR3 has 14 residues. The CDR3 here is CASSKAARDTEAFF. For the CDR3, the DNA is TGTGCCAGCAGCAAAGCAGCGAGGGACACTGAAGCTTTCTTT.

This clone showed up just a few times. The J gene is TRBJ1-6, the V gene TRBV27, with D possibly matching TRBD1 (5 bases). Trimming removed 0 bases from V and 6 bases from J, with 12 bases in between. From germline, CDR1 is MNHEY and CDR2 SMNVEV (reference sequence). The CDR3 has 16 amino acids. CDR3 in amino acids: CASSLSVGRGNSPLHF. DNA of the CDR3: TGTGCCAGCAGTTTATCAGTGGGGCGCGGTAATTCACCCCTCCACTTT.

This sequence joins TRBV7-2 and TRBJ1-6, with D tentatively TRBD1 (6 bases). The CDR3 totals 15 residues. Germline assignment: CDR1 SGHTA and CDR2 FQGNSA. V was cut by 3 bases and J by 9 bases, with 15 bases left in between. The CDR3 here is CASSLKITGSSPLHF. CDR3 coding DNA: TGTGCCAGCAGCTTGAAGATCACAGGGTCTTCACCCCTCCACTTT.

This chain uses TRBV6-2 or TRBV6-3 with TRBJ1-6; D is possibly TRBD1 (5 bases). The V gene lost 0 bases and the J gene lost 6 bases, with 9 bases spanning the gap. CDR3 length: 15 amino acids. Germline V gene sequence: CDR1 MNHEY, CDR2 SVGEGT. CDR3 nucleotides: TGTGCCAGCAGTTACTCTGGACACCTTAATTCACCCCTCCACTTT. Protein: CASSYSGHLNSPLHF.

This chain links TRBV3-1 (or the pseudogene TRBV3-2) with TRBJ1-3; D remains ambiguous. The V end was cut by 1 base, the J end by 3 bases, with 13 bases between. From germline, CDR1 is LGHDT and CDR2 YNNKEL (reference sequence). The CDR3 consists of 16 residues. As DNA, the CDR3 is TGTGCCAGCAGCCAAGTTGGCAGAAATAATGGAAACACCATATATTTT. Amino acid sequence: CASSQVGRNNGNTIYF.

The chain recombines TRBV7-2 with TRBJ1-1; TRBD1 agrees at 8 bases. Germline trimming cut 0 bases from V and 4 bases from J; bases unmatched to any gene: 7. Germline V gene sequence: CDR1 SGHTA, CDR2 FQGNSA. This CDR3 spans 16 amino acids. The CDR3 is CASSLAQGQVGTEAFF. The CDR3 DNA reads TGTGCCAGCAGCTTAGCGCAGGGACAGGTGGGCACTGAAGCTTTCTTT.

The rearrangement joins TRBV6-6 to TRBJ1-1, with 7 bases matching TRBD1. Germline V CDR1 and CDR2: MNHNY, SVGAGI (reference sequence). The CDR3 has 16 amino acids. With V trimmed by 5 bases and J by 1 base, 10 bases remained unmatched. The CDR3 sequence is CASSGSGGKGNTEAFF. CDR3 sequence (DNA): TGTGCCAGCAGTGGATCAGGGGGTAAGGGGAACACTGAAGCTTTCTTT.

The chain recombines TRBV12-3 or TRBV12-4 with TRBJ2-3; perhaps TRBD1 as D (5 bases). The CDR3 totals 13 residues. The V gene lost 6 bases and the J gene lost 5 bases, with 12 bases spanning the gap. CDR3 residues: CASSQGTEDTQYF. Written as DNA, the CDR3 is TGTGCCAGCAGCCAGGGCACGGAAGATACGCAGTATTTT.

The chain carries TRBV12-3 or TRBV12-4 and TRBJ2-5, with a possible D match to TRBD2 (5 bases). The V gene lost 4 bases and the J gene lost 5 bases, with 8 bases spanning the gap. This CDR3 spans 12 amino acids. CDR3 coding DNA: TGTGCCAGCAGTTCTCGGGGTGAGACCCAGTACTTC. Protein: CASSSRGETQYF.

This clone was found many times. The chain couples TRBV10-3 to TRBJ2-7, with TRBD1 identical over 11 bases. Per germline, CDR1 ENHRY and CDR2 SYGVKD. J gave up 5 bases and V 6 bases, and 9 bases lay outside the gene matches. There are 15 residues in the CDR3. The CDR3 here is CAIRGPGQGVHEQYF. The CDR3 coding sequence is TGTGCCATCAGGGGGCCGGGACAGGGGGTTCACGAGCAGTACTTC.

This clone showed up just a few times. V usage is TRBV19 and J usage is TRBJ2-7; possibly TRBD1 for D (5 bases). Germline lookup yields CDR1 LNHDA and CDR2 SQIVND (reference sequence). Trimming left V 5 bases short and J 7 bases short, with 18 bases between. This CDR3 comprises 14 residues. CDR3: CASSPARGTGEQYF. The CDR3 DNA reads TGTGCCAGTAGTCCAGCAAGGGGTACGGGTGAGCAGTACTTC.

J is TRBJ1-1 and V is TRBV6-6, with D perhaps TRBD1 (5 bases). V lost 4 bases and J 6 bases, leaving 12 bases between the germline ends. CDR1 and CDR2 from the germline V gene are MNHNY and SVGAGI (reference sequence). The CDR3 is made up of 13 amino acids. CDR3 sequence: CASSSNQGAEAFF. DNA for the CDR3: TGTGCCAGCAGTTCCAATCAGGGCGCTGAAGCTTTCTTT.

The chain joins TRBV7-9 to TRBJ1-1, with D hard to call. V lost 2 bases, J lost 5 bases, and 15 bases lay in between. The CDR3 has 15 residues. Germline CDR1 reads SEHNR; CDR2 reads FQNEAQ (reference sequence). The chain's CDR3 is CASSLFSGRSTEAFF. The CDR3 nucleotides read TGTGCCAGCAGCTTATTTTCGGGTAGGAGTACTGAAGCTTTCTTT.

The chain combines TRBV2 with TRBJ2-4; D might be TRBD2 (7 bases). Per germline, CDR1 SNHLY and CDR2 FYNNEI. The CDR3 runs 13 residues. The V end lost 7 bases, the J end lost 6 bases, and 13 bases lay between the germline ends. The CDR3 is CASTMGGANIQYF. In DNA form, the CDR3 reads TGTGCCAGCACGATGGGGGGGGCAAACATTCAGTACTTC.

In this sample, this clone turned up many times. The CDR3 here is CATSRGQGNEKLFF. The CDR3 DNA reads TGTGCCACCAGCAGGGGCCAGGGGAATGAAAAACTGTTTTTT. The V gene is TRBV15, the J gene TRBJ1-4, with D perhaps matching TRBD1 (6 bases). Germline-derived CDR1 and CDR2 are LNHNV and YYDKDF (reference sequence). The CDR3 consists of 14 residues. V was clipped by 3 bases and J by 5 bases, with 10 bases between them.

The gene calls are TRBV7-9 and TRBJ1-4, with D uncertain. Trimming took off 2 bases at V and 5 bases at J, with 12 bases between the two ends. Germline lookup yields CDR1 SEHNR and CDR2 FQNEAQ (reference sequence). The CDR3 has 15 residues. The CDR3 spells CASSLSGPGNEKLFF. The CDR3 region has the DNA TGTGCCAGCAGCTTATCTGGACCGGGGAATGAAAAACTGTTTTTT.

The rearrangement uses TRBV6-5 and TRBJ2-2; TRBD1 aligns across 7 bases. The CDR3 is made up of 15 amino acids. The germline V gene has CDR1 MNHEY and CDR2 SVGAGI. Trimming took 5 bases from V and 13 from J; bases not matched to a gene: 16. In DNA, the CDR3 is TGTGCCAGCAGTCCTAGTACAGGGGTTTGGGTGGGGCTGTTTTTT. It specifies CASSPSTGVWVGLFF.

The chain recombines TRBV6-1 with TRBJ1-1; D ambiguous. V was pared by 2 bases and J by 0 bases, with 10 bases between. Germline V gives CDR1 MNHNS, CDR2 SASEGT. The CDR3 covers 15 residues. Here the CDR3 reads CASSESGNVNTEAFF. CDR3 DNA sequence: TGTGCCAGCAGTGAATCAGGAAATGTGAACACTGAAGCTTTCTTT.

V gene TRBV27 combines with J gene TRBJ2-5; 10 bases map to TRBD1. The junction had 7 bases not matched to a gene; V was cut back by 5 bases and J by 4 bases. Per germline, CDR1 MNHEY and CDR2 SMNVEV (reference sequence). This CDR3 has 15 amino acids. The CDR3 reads CASSPSRQGAETQYF. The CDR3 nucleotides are TGTGCCAGCAGTCCCTCAAGACAGGGGGCAGAGACCCAGTACTTC.

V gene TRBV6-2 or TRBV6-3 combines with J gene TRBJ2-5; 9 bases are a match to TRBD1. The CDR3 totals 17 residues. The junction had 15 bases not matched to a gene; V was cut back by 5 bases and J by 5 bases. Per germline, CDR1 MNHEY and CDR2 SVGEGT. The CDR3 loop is CASSRDLTGGWKETQYF. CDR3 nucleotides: TGTGCCAGCAGTCGCGATCTAACAGGGGGCTGGAAGGAGACCCAGTACTTC.

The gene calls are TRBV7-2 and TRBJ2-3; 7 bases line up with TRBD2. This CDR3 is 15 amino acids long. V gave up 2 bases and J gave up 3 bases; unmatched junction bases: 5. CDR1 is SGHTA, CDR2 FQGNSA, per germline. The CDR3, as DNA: TGTGCCAGCAGCTTATGGGCGGGGGTAACAGATACGCAGTATTTT. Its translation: CASSLWAGVTDTQYF. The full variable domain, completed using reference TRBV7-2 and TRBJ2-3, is GAGVSQSPSNKVTEKGKDVELRCDPISGHTALYWYRQSLGQGLEFLIYFQGNSAPDKSGLPSDRFSAERTGGSVSTLTIQRTQQEDSAVYLCASSLWAGVTDTQYFGPGTRLTVL.